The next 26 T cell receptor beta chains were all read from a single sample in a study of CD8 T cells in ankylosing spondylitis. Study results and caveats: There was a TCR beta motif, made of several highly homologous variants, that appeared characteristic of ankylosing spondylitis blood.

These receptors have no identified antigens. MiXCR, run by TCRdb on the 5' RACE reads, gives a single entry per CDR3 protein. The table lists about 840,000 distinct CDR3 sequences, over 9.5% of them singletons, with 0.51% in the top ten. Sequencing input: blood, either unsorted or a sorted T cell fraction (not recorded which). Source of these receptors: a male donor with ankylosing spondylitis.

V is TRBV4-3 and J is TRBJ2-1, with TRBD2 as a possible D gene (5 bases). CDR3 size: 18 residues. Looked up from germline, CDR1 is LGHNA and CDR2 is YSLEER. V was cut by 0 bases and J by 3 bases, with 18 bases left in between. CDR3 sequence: CASSQEVSDWRIYNEQFF. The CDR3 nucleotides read TGCGCCAGCAGCCAAGAGGTTTCGGACTGGAGGATCTACAATGAGCAGTTCTTC.

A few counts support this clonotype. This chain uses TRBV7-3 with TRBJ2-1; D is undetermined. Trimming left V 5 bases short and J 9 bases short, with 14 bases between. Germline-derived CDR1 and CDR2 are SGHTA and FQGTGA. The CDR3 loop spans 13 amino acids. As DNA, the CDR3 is TGTGCCAGCAGCCTAGGGATAGCCCTTGAGCAGTTCTTC. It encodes CASSLGIALEQFF.

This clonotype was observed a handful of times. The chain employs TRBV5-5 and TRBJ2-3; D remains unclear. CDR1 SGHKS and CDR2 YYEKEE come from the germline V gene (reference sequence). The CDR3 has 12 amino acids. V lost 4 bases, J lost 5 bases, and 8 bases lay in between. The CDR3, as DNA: TGTGCCAGCAGCCAAATAGGAGATACGCAGTATTTT. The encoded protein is CASSQIGDTQYF. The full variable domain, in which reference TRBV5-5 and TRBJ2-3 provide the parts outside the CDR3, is DAGVTQSPTHLIKTRGQQVTLRCSPISGHKSVSWYQQVLGQGPQFIFQYYEKEERGRGNFPDRFSARQFPNYSSELNVNALLLGDSALYLCASSQIGDTQYFGPGTRLTVL.

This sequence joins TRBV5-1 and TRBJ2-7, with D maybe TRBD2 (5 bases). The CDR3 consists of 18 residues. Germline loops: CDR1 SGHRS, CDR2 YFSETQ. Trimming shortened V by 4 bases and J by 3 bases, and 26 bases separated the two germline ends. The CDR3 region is CASSREGSSSIWFYEQYF. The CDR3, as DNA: TGCGCCAGCAGCCGGGAAGGGAGCAGCTCCATATGGTTCTACGAGCAGTACTTC. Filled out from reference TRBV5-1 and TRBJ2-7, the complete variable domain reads KAGVTQTPRYLIKTRGQQVTLSCSPISGHRSVSWYQQTPGQGLQFLFEYFSETQRNKGNFPGRFSGRQFSNSRSEMNVSTLELGDSALYLCASSREGSSSIWFYEQYFGPGTRLTVT.

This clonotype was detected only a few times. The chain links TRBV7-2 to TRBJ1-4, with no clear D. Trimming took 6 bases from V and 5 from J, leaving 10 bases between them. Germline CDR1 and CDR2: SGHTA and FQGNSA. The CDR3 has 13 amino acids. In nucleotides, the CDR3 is TGTGCCAGCAGTCTGACCGAGAATGAAAAACTGTTTTTT. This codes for CASSLTENEKLFF.

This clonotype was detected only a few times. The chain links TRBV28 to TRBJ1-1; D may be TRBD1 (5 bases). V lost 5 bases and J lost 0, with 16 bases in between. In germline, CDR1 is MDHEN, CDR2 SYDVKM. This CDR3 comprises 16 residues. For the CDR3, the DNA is TGTGCCAGCAGTCAAATCCGGGACCCAATGAACACTGAAGCTTTCTTT. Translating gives CASSQIRDPMNTEAFF.

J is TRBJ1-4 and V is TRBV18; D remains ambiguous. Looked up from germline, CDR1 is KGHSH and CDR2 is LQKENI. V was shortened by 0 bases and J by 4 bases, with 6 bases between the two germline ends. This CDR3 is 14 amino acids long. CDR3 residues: CASSPPGVNEKLFF. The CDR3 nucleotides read TGTGCCAGCTCACCACCGGGTGTTAATGAAAAACTGTTTTTT.

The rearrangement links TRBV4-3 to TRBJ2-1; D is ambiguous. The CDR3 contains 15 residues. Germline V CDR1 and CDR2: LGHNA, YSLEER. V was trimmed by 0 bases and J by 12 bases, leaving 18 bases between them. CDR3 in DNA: TGCGCCAGCAGCCAAGACAGCCTGGCCCGGAAGGGGCAGTTCTTC. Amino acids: CASSQDSLARKGQFF.

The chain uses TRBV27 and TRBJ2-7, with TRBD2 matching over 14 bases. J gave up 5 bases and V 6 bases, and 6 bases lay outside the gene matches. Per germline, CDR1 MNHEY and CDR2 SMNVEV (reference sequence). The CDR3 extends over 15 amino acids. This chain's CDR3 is CASRRLAGGVNEQYF. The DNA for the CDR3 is TGTGCCAGCAGACGACTAGCGGGAGGGGTCAACGAGCAGTACTTC.

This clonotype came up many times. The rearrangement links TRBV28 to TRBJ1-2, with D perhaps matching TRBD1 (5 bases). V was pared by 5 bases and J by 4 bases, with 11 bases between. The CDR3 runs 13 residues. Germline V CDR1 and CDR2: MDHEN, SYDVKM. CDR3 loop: CASSIQGGYGYTF. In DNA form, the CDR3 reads TGTGCCAGCAGTATTCAGGGTGGCTATGGCTACACCTTC.

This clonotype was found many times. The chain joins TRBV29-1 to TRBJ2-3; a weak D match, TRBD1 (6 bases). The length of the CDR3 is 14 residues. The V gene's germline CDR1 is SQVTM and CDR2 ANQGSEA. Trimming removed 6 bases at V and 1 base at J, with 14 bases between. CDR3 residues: CSVLQGAGTDTQYF. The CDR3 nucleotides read TGCAGCGTATTACAGGGAGCGGGCACAGATACGCAGTATTTT.

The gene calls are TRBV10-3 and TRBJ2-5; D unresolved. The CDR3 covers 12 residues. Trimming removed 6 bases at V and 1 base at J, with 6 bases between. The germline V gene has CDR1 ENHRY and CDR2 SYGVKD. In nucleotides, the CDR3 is TGTGCCATCAGAGGGCTCCAAGAGACCCAGTACTTC. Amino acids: CAIRGLQETQYF.

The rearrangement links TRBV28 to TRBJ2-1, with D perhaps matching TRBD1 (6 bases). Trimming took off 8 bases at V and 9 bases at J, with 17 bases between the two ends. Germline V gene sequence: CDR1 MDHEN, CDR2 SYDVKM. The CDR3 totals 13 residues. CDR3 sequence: CASWRPGDPEQFF. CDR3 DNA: TGTGCCAGCTGGAGACCAGGGGACCCTGAGCAGTTCTTC. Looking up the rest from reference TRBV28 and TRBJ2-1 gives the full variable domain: DVKVTQSSRYLVKRTGEKVFLECVQDMDHENMFWYRQDPGLGLRLIYFSYDVKMKEKGDIPEGYSVSREKKERFSLILESASTNQTSMYLCASWRPGDPEQFFGPGTRLTVL.

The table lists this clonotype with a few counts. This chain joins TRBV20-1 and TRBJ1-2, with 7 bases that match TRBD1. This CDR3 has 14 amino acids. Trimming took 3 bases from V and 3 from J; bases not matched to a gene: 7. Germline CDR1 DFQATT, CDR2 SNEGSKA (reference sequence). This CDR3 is CSASRDSYYYGYTF. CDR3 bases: TGCAGTGCTAGCCGGGACAGCTACTACTATGGCTACACCTTC.

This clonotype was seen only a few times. The DNA for the CDR3 is TGCAGTGCCAGCGAATTTCCTTCCTACGAGCAGTACTTC. It specifies CSASEFPSYEQYF. The rearrangement uses TRBV20-1 and TRBJ2-7, with unresolved D. The CDR3 spans 13 residues. Trimming removed 6 bases at V and 1 base at J, with 13 bases between. CDR1 and CDR2 from the germline V gene are DFQATT and SNEGSKA (reference sequence).

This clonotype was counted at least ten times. The CDR3 nucleotides are TGCAGTGCTAGAGACCCAAGGGGCATACGCACAGATACGCAGTATTTT. Translated: CSARDPRGIRTDTQYF. The V call is TRBV20-1, the J call TRBJ2-3, with D perhaps matching TRBD1 (5 bases). The germline CDR1 and CDR2 sequences are DFQATT and SNEGSKA (reference sequence). With 0 bases removed from V and 1 base from J, the gap between germline ends came to 14 bases. The CDR3 contains 16 residues.

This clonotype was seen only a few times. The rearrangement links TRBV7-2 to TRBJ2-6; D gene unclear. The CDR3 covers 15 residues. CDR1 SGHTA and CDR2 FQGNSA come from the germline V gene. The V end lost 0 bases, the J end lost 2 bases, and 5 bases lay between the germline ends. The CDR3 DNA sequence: TGTGCCAGCAGCTTAGCTTCCACTGGGGCCAACGTCCTGACTTTC. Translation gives CASSLASTGANVLTF.

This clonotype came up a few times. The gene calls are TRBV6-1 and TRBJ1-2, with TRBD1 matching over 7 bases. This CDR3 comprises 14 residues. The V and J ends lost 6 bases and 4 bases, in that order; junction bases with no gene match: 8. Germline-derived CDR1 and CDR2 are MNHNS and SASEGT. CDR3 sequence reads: CASSPYKGAYGYTF. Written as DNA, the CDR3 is TGTGCCAGCAGCCCTTACAAGGGGGCCTATGGCTACACCTTC.

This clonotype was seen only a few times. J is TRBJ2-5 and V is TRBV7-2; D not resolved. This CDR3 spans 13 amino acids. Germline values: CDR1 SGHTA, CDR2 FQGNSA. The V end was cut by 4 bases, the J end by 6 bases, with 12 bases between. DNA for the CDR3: TGTGCCAGCAGCTCGTCTCGGGCCCAGACCCAGTACTTC. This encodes CASSSSRAQTQYF.

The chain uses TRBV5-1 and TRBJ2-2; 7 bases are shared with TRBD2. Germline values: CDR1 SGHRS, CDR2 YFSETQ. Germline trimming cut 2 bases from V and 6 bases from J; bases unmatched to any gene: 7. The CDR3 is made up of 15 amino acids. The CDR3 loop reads CASSFQSAGAGELFF. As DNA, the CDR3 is TGCGCCAGCAGCTTTCAATCCGCGGGGGCCGGGGAGCTGTTTTTT.

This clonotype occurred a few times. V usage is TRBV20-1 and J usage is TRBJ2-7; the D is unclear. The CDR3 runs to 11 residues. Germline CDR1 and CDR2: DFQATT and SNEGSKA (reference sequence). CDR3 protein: CSAGPLEEQYF. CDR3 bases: TGCTCGGCCGGACCCCTGGAAGAGCAGTACTTC.

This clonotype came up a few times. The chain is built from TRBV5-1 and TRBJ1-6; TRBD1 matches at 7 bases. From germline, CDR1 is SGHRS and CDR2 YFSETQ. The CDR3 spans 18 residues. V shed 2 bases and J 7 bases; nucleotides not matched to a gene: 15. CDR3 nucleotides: TGCGCCAGCAGCTTAAGGATAACAGGGGTTGCCATCAATTCACCCCTCCACTTT. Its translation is CASSLRITGVAINSPLHF.

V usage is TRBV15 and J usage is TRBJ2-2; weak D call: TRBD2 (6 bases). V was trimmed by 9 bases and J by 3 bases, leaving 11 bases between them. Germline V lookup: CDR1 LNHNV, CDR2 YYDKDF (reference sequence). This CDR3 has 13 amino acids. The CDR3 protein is CATTRGYTGELFF. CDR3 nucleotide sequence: TGTGCCACTACTCGGGGGTACACCGGGGAGCTGTTTTTT.

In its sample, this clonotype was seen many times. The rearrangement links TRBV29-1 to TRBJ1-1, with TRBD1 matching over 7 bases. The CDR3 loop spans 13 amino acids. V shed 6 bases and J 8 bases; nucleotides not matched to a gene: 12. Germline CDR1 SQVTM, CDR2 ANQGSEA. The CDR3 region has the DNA TGCAGCGTCCCGGGACAGAGGGTCCCCGAAGCTTTCTTT. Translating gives CSVPGQRVPEAFF.

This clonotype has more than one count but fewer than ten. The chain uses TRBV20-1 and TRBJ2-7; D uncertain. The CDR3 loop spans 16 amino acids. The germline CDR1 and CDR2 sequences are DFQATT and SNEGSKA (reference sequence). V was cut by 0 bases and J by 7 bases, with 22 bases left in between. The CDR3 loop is CSARDLAALRRSEQYF. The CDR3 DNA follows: TGCAGTGCTAGAGATCTGGCAGCACTAAGGCGAAGTGAGCAGTACTTC.

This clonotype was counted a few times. The CDR3 DNA follows: TGTGCCATCAGTGAGGCTACCAAAGAGACCCAGTACTTC. Its protein is CAISEATKETQYF. This chain connects TRBV10-3 to TRBJ2-5; no clear D gene. The CDR3 covers 13 residues. With 2 bases removed from V and 3 bases from J, the gap between germline ends came to 7 bases. The germline gives CDR1 ENHRY, CDR2 SYGVKD.